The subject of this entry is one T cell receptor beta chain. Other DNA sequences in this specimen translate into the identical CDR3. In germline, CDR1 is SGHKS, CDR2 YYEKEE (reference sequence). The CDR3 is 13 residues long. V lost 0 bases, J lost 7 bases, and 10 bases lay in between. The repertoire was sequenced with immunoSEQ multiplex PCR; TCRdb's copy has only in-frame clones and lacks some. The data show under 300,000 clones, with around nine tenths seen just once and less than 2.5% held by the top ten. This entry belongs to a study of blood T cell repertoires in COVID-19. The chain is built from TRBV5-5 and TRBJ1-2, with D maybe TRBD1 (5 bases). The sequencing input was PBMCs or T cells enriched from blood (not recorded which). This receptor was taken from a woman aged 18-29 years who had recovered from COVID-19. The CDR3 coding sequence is TGTGCCAGCAGCTTGGCGGTCCAGGGTGGCTACACCTTC. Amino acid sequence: CASSLAVQGGYTF.